This passage covers 17 T cell receptor beta chains from one sample sequenced in a study of Ad26.COV2.S vaccination and SARS-CoV-2 variants. Using immunoSEQ multiplex PCR, the repertoire was profiled, and TCRdb retains in-frame clones only, with some absent. The data show 400,000 to 450,000 clones, about 93% seen once. Treatment: over 15 received Ad26.COV2.S at low or high dose, single or two shots; a few received placebo; per-sample allocation not given. Samples analyzed were those drawn on day 63 after the first vaccine or placebo injection. Sequenced material: peripheral blood, taken in a trial of Ad26.COV2.S vaccine versus placebo. These TCRs come from a person between 18 and 60 years old who received the Ad26.COV2.S COVID-19 vaccine or a placebo.

The CDR3 DNA is TGTGCCAGCTCACCTGACGGGACAGGGGAGGCTGAAGCTTTCTTT. Translation: CASSPDGTGEAEAFF. This rearrangement joins TRBV18 to TRBJ1-1; 10 positions match TRBD1. CDR1 is KGHSH, CDR2 LQKENI, per germline. The J segment lost 6 bases and the V segment lost 3 bases, leaving 7 bases of the junction unmatched. CDR3 length: 15 residues. Looking up the rest from reference TRBV18 and TRBJ1-1 gives the full variable domain: NAGVMQNPRHLVRRRGQEARLRCSPMKGHSHVYWYRQLPEEGLKFMVYLQKENIIDESGMPKERFSAEFPKEGPSILRIQQVVRGDSAAYFCASSPDGTGEAEAFFGQGTRLTVV.

The chain couples TRBV20-1 to TRBJ2-4; no clear D. The ends were cut back, 0 bases at V and 8 bases at J, with 5 bases in the middle. Germline CDR1 is DFQATT and CDR2 is SNEGSKA (reference sequence). This CDR3 is 11 amino acids long. The CDR3 nucleotides are TGCAGTGCTAGAGATTGGGACATTCAGTACTTC. It encodes CSARDWDIQYF.

The V gene is TRBV6-1, the J gene TRBJ2-2, with 7 bases lining up with TRBD2. Germline CDR1 MNHNS, CDR2 SASEGT. J lost 3 bases, V lost 1 base, and 5 bases had no gene match. The CDR3 extends over 16 amino acids. The CDR3: CASSEGLAVYTGELFF. The CDR3 DNA reads TGTGCCAGCAGTGAAGGGCTAGCGGTTTACACCGGGGAGCTGTTTTTT.

The genes are TRBV27 and TRBJ2-3; possible D gene TRBD2, 6 bases. CDR3 length: 13 amino acids. Germline CDR1 is MNHEY and CDR2 is SMNVEV (reference sequence). V lost 6 bases and J 6 bases, leaving 13 bases between the germline ends. CDR3 protein: CASSQGGGDTQYF. DNA of the CDR3: TGTGCCAGCAGCCAGGGAGGCGGGGATACGCAGTATTTT.

This clone has only one observation. This chain connects TRBV27 to TRBJ2-3, with D perhaps matching TRBD2 (5 bases). Germline lookup yields CDR1 MNHEY and CDR2 SMNVEV (reference sequence). V was clipped by 3 bases and J by 2 bases, with 12 bases between them. The CDR3 extends over 15 amino acids. In DNA form, the CDR3 reads TGTGCCAGCAGTTTCTTAGCGTCACACACAGATACGCAGTATTTT. Residues: CASSFLASHTDTQYF.

DNA of the CDR3: TGCGCCAGCAGCCAGGATAACGGACAGACTGAAGCTTTCTTT. It codes for CASSQDNGQTEAFF. V is TRBV4-3 and J is TRBJ1-1, with D perhaps TRBD1 (6 bases). The germline V gene encodes CDR1 LGHNA and CDR2 YSLEER. This CDR3 has 14 residues. Trimming cost V 3 bases and J 5 bases, with 13 bases left between them.

CDR3 in DNA: TGTGCCAGCAGCGGACTTAATAGCAATCAGCCCCAGCATTTT. Residues: CASSGLNSNQPQHF. This chain connects TRBV9 to TRBJ1-5; D uncertain. This CDR3 region has 14 residues. From germline, CDR1 is SGDLS and CDR2 YYNGEE. The V gene lost 3 bases and the J gene lost 0 bases, with 7 bases spanning the gap.

The chain employs TRBV28 and TRBJ2-1, with D perhaps matching TRBD2 (6 bases). CDR1 and CDR2 (germline): MDHEN, SYDVKM. The CDR3 consists of 14 residues. V lost 6 bases, J lost 0 bases, and 9 bases lay in between. The chain's CDR3 is CASRRDRSYNEQFF. The CDR3 DNA is TGTGCCAGCAGGCGGGACCGCTCCTACAATGAGCAGTTCTTC. Looking up the rest from reference TRBV28 and TRBJ2-1 gives the full variable domain: DVKVTQSSRYLVKRTGEKVFLECVQDMDHENMFWYRQDPGLGLRLIYFSYDVKMKEKGDIPEGYSVSREKKERFSLILESASTNQTSMYLCASRRDRSYNEQFFGPGTRLTVL.

The chain employs TRBV28 and TRBJ1-5; 9 bases match TRBD1. The CDR3 is 16 residues long. Germline V CDR1 and CDR2: MDHEN, SYDVKM. Trimming cost V 6 bases and J 7 bases; bases outside gene matches: 13. CDR3 loop: CASRPPGQGPSQPQHF. CDR3 nucleotides: TGTGCCAGCAGGCCTCCGGGACAGGGCCCCAGCCAGCCCCAGCATTTT.

This clone was seen just once. This chain links TRBV18 with TRBJ1-1; D is perhaps TRBD1 (5 bases). Germline CDR1 and CDR2: KGHSH and LQKENI. The CDR3 contains 17 residues. V lost 6 bases and J lost 2, with 22 bases in between. CDR3 amino acids: CASSTGRGTGANTEAFF. The DNA of the CDR3 is TGTGCCAGCTCTACGGGTCGGGGTACCGGGGCCAACACTGAAGCTTTCTTT.

The chain combines TRBV7-2 with TRBJ2-7; D remains ambiguous. The ends were cut back, 0 bases at V and 1 base at J, with 10 bases in the middle. Per germline, CDR1 SGHTA and CDR2 FQGNSA. The length of the CDR3 is 15 residues. This CDR3 is CASSLAHGPSYEQYF. DNA for the CDR3: TGTGCCAGCAGCTTAGCGCATGGGCCATCCTACGAGCAGTACTTC.

The V call is TRBV10-3, the J call TRBJ1-4, with TRBD1 identical over 10 bases. This CDR3 is 15 amino acids long. Trimming cost V 4 bases and J 8 bases; bases outside gene matches: 7. Per the germline V gene, CDR1 is ENHRY and CDR2 is SYGVKD. The CDR3: CAISGGTGAEEKLFF. The CDR3 region has the DNA TGTGCCATCAGTGGGGGGACAGGGGCAGAGGAAAAACTGTTTTTT.

The rearrangement joins TRBV7-2 to TRBJ2-7, with a weak D call TRBD1 (6 bases). The germline CDR1 and CDR2 sequences are SGHTA and FQGNSA. Trimming cost V 5 bases and J 6 bases, with 11 bases left between them. This CDR3 is 12 amino acids long. The CDR3 protein is CASSLQGAEQYF. CDR3 DNA sequence: TGTGCCAGCAGCCTACAGGGAGCCGAGCAGTACTTC.

The V gene is TRBV11-1, the J gene TRBJ1-1; TRBD1 might be the D (5 bases). V was shortened by 4 bases and J by 7 bases, with 13 bases between the two germline ends. The CDR3 runs to 13 residues. Germline assignment: CDR1 SGHAT and CDR2 FQDESV (reference sequence). CDR3 in amino acids: CASSSRGTGEAFF. CDR3 nucleotides: TGTGCCAGCAGCTCCCGGGGGACGGGTGAAGCTTTCTTT.

The chain joins TRBV20-1 to TRBJ2-1, with unresolved D. In germline, CDR1 is DFQATT, CDR2 SNEGSKA (reference sequence). There are 12 residues in the CDR3. V dropped 3 bases and J dropped 4 bases, with 7 bases sitting between them. CDR3 protein: CSASLAYNEQFF. CDR3 nucleotides: TGCAGTGCTAGTCTGGCGTACAATGAGCAGTTCTTC.

The V gene is TRBV24-1, the J gene TRBJ2-3, with TRBD1 matching over 9 bases. Germline V gene lookup returns CDR1 KGHDR and CDR2 SFDVKD. V lost 5 bases and J lost 7; bases outside the gene matches: 9. This CDR3 region has 15 residues. The DNA for the CDR3 is TGTGCCACCAGTGGGGGACAGGGTACTAAGAATACGCAGTATTTT. This encodes CATSGGQGTKNTQYF.

The rearrangement links TRBV29-1 to TRBJ2-1, with 8 bases identical to TRBD2. The CDR3 extends over 13 amino acids. V was clipped by 8 bases and J by 8 bases; unmatched bases: 11. Germline loops: CDR1 SQVTM, CDR2 ANQGSEA. The CDR3 reads CSLWGTRKDEQFF. The CDR3 DNA reads as TGCAGCCTTTGGGGGACTAGAAAGGATGAGCAGTTCTTC.